The sequence of this TCR beta chain was determined in a study of long-term antiretroviral therapy in people with HIV (dated by TCRdb to between 2021 and 2023). Broadly, across the study: Collection of the earliest samples took place about a decade ahead of the 2015 WHO recommendation for immediate ART, at a time when ART was typically delayed until CD4 counts fell. This retrospective serial study examined whether starting ART and sustained HIV suppression were associated with changes in the composition and diversity of the TRB repertoire in peripheral blood. A total of around 190 cryopreserved PBMC samples came from roughly 30 adults with confirmed HIV infection and were collected serially over a mean of roughly six years (range 1-12). About 35% of the 30 participants with HIV were female. No cross-contamination during QIAcube processing was seen in test extractions of a monoclonal T-cell line run alongside 30 to 35 polyclonal samples. What the study reported, not specific to this receptor: The samples span the years 2004 to 2017, and the ART regimens used may be less effective than current regimens. Owing to limited PBMC availability, only the TCR beta chain was sequenced, without alpha chain pairing. The repertoire was dominated across all time points by expanded TRB clones identified before ART initiation, although this dominance was seen to fluctuate and to decrease in many PLHIV after ART. Unsorted PBMC were profiled instead of sorted CD4+ and CD8+ T cells because pre-ART samples had limited cell numbers. CDR3 length ranges in HIV repertoires were narrower than in controls, and network structure suggested an antigen-experienced repertoire with only a slight naive shift after ART. Inferences about post-ART repertoire changes are limited because no data were available on ART adherence, viral resistance or therapy changes. Starting ART was linked to a significant rise in TRB diversity, yet even after long-term ART the diversity remained significantly lower than in transplant donor controls.

Concerning this clone: The clone's antigen remains unknown. The sample holds no much larger clone one base away, and base qualities are not on file.

The immunoSEQ hsTCRB v3.0 assay was used at survey level resolution to sequence the TRB variable region. The target sequencing depth for TRB was about 40,000-50,000 T-cell genomes per sample. TRB libraries were pooled and sequenced on an Illumina MiSeq using a v3 150-cycle kit. Processing in the source paper ran as follows. Analysis of repertoires was carried out in R inside a reproducible Nextflow workflow spanning QC, data transformation and analysis. Custom analyses were implemented in LymphoSeq2, an R package for AIRR-Seq data exploration. Four samples that produced fewer than 5000 total TRB sequences were removed, so 180 or so HIV repertoires were analyzed. Among the 200 or so HIV repertoires that were kept, around 59 were collected before ART initiation and roughly 130 were collected after ART initiation. Repertoires were downsampled to 5000 TRB nucleotide sequences, and summary statistics were averaged over 100 downsampling iterations. Only TRB sequences with CDR3 regions of at least seven amino acids were retained for analysis. Two measures captured diversity: a Shannon entropy-derived clonality score and the Gini coefficient. In the repertoire networks, any two of the top 5000 CDR3 amino acid sequences were connected whenever the two sequences differed by an edit distance of one. For TRB CDR3 amino acid sequences, GLIPH2 was used to predict antigen specificity groups and MHC restriction. Known CMV, EBV, HIV or tissue antigen associations were flagged by matching CDR3 amino acid sequences against VDJdb and McPAS-TCR. Pre-ART, post-ART and control groups were compared with Wilcoxon signed-rank tests and Holm-Bonferroni correction. Sourced from immuneACCESS, this table was stored by TCRdb with only in-frame sequences that have V and J called. A share of the clones is absent; for the studies checked, an unresolved V gene accounts for under half, and the remainder has no known explanation. V, J and clone size are those of that table, while D and trimming were read from the DNA. Present in this sample are over 40,000 clones, 90% to 95% of which were seen just once. About 2.6% of the sample belongs to the ten largest clones.

Participants were included only if at least one PBMC sample before ART initiation and at least two post-ART samples were available. All participants with HIV were treated in the United States of America. Cryopreserved samples of 1-10 million PBMC were thawed and washed before DNA extraction. At the time of the earliest PBMC sample, participants with HIV were aged between roughly 20 and 60 years. Each participant contributed PBMC samples from 1-4 timepoints before ART initiation and 2-8 timepoints after ART initiation, with a median of 7 samples. Serial HIV viral load, CD4+ T-cell count, ART history and demographic data were obtained for every participant. Genomic DNA was extracted from unsorted PBMC with a Qiagen kit on a QIAcube, processed in batches of 12 samples. The clonotype originates from a woman aged 45-59 years with HIV. Sequenced here: unsorted PBMCs, sampled 3.7 years after starting antiretroviral therapy.

The nucleotide sequence is given as TGTGCCAGCAGTTTCACAGGGAGTCAGCCCCAGCATTTT. Translated, this is CASSFTGSQPQHF. The chain is made from TRBV27 and TRBJ1-5; perhaps TRBD1 is the D gene, with 6 bases matching. Relative to germline, V is 3 bases shorter and J is 6 bases shorter, with 9 bases between their ends. The germline V gene (reference sequence) gives CDR1 as MNHEY and CDR2 as SMNVEV. Its CDR3 holds 13 amino acids, cysteine through phenylalanine. CDR3 DNA only is kept here, 39 bases in frame from base 1.